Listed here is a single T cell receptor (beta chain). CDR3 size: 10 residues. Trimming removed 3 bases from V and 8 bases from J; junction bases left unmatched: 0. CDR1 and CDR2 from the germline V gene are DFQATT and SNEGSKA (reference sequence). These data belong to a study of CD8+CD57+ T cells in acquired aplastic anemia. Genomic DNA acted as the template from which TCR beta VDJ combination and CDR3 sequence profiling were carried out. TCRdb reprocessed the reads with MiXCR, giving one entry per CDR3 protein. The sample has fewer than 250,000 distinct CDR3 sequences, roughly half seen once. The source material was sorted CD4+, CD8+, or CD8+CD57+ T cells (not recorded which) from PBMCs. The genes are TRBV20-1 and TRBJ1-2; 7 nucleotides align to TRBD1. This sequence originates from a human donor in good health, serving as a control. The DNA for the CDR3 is TGCAGTGCTAGCAGGGGGGGCTACACCTTC. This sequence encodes CSASRGGYTF.